Each of the 15 T cell receptor beta chains below was sequenced from the same sample in a study of T cell responses to AZD1222 COVID-19 vaccine. Some clones are missing from TCRdb's copy, which holds only in-frame ones; the method was immunoSEQ multiplex PCR. The sample records some 130,000 clones, around 90% being singletons. The specimen was peripheral blood, collected on day 0 of AZD1222 vaccination. The receptors come from an adult in good health.

The gene calls are TRBV10-1 and TRBJ1-4; 8 nucleotides agree with TRBD1. The CDR3 is 15 amino acids. Germline lookup yields CDR1 WNHNN and CDR2 SYGVQD (reference sequence). The J segment lost 7 bases and the V segment lost 5 bases, leaving 9 bases of the junction unmatched. CDR3 protein: CASSPTGAISEKLFF. CDR3 nucleotides: TGCGCCAGCAGTCCGACAGGGGCGATTAGTGAAAAACTGTTTTTT.

The chain joins TRBV9 to TRBJ1-5; 9 bases agree with TRBD1. V shed 4 bases, J shed 4 bases, and the junction held 6 bases outside the gene matches. CDR1 and CDR2 (germline): SGDLS, YYNGEE. The CDR3 totals 15 residues. The CDR3 spells CASSFGQGINQPQHF. CDR3 sequence (DNA): TGTGCCAGCAGCTTTGGACAGGGGATAAATCAGCCCCAGCATTTT.

The chain joins TRBV30 to TRBJ1-4; the D gene is possibly TRBD1 (6 bases). Germline assignment: CDR1 GTSNPN and CDR2 SVGIG (reference sequence). The CDR3 consists of 13 residues. Trimming took 5 bases from V and 0 from J, leaving 7 bases between them. The DNA for the CDR3 is TGTGCCTGGGACAGGTCAACTAATGAAAAACTGTTTTTT. Amino acid sequence: CAWDRSTNEKLFF.

V and J are TRBV7-9 and TRBJ2-7; 10 bases align to TRBD2. V dropped 5 bases and J dropped 7; count of bases not matched to a gene: 11. Germline loops: CDR1 SEHNR, CDR2 FQNEAQ (reference sequence). The CDR3 is 15 amino acids. The DNA for the CDR3 is TGTGCCAGCAGCCCCTTAGCGGGGGGTTTTGAAGAGCAGTACTTC. Its protein product is CASSPLAGGFEEQYF. The variable domain in full, completed from reference TRBV7-9 and TRBJ2-7, reads DTGVSQNPRHKITKRGQNVTFRCDPISEHNRLYWYRQTLGQGPEFLTYFQNEAQLEKSRLLSDRFSAERPKGSFSTLEIQRTEQGDSAMYLCASSPLAGGFEEQYFGPGTRLTVT.

The chain recombines TRBV7-9 with TRBJ2-7; a possible D gene is TRBD2 (5 bases). The CDR3 covers 12 residues. Germline lookup yields CDR1 SEHNR and CDR2 FQNEAQ (reference sequence). V gave up 4 bases and J gave up 3 bases, with 7 bases separating them. The CDR3 sequence is CASSYTSYEQYF. The DNA for the CDR3 is TGTGCCAGCAGCTATACTAGCTACGAGCAGTACTTC.

This clone was observed once. The V and J genes are TRBV2 and TRBJ2-1; 9 positions match TRBD1. The CDR3 contains 14 residues. The germline gives CDR1 SNHLY, CDR2 FYNNEI. The V segment lost 5 bases and the J segment 7 bases; nucleotides outside the gene matches: 6. The CDR3 loop reads CASSLDRGLNEQFF. Written as DNA, the CDR3 is TGTGCCAGCAGTCTGGACAGGGGTTTAAATGAGCAGTTCTTC.

V gene TRBV7-7 combines with J gene TRBJ1-4; 8 nucleotides align to TRBD1. CDR1 and CDR2 from the germline V gene are SSHAT and FNYEAQ (reference sequence). Trimming cost V 5 bases and J 6 bases; bases outside gene matches: 8. This CDR3 has 15 amino acids. CDR3 region: CASSRTGNLHEKLFF. The CDR3, as DNA: TGTGCCAGCAGCCGGACAGGGAATTTACATGAAAAACTGTTTTTT.

The rearrangement joins TRBV5-1 to TRBJ1-2; D remains ambiguous. Germline CDR1 and CDR2: SGHRS and YFSETQ. The CDR3 covers 14 residues. Trimming cost V 0 bases and J 4 bases, with 10 bases left between them. In DNA form, the CDR3 reads TGCGCCAGCAGCTTGGATGTGGGGATCTATGGCTACACCTTC. Its protein is CASSLDVGIYGYTF.

The gene calls are TRBV7-9 and TRBJ1-2, with 11 positions matching TRBD1. The germline CDR1 and CDR2 sequences are SEHNR and FQNEAQ (reference sequence). This CDR3 is 14 amino acids long. J was trimmed by 4 bases and V by 6 bases; bases with no gene match: 4. The CDR3 coding sequence is TGTGCCAGCAGGGCTGGGACAGGGGGCTATGGCTACACCTTC. Translating it yields CASRAGTGGYGYTF.

The rearrangement links TRBV19 to TRBJ2-7, with D tentatively TRBD1 or TRBD2 (6 bases each). V was trimmed by 6 bases and J by 8 bases, leaving 20 bases between them. CDR3 length equals 14 residues. In germline, CDR1 is LNHDA, CDR2 SQIVND (reference sequence). CDR3 sequence reads: CASSTGAFVPQQYF. The DNA of the CDR3 is TGTGCCAGTAGCACGGGGGCATTTGTTCCCCAGCAGTACTTC.

The chain uses TRBV9 and TRBJ1-4; 10 bases are shared with TRBD1. Germline V gene data show CDR1 as SGDLS and CDR2 as YYNGEE. The CDR3 is made up of 17 amino acids. V gave up 2 bases and J gave up 3 bases; unmatched junction bases: 7. This chain's CDR3 is CASSVEDRGLSNEKLFF. The CDR3 DNA follows: TGTGCCAGCAGCGTGGAAGACAGGGGGCTCTCTAATGAAAAACTGTTTTTT.

V and J are TRBV7-3 and TRBJ2-2, with a weak D call TRBD1 (6 bases). V lost 5 bases and J lost 4, with 8 bases in between. CDR1 and CDR2 from the germline V gene are SGHTA and FQGTGA. This CDR3 is 13 amino acids long. The CDR3 sequence is CASSRGGTGELFF. CDR3 sequence (DNA): TGTGCCAGCAGCCGAGGGGGCACCGGGGAGCTGTTTTTT. Full variable domain (missing parts from reference TRBV7-3 and TRBJ2-2): GAGVSQTPSNKVTEKGKYVELRCDPISGHTALYWYRQSLGQGPEFLIYFQGTGAADDSGLPNDRFFAVRPEGSVSTLKIQRTERGDSAVYLCASSRGGTGELFFGEGSRLTVL.

This rearrangement joins TRBV27 to TRBJ1-2; D may be TRBD1 (5 bases). Per the germline V gene, CDR1 is MNHEY and CDR2 is SMNVEV (reference sequence). V lost 5 bases and J lost 4, with 14 bases in between. The CDR3 loop spans 14 amino acids. The CDR3 sequence: CASSPFPGIYGYTF. In DNA, the CDR3 is TGTGCCAGCAGTCCTTTCCCAGGGATCTATGGCTACACCTTC.

The chain is built from TRBV18 and TRBJ1-1; D gene uncertain. From germline, CDR1 is KGHSH and CDR2 LQKENI. The CDR3 totals 15 residues. Between the trimmed V and J ends, which lost 6 bases and 6 bases, there was a span of 20 bases. The CDR3 bases are TGTGCCAGCTCCCCTGACCGACCTAACGGGGCTGAAGCTTTCTTT. Amino acids: CASSPDRPNGAEAFF.

The J gene is TRBJ2-6, the V gene TRBV9; 11 bases fit TRBD2. V dropped 4 bases and J dropped 0; count of bases not matched to a gene: 15. Germline CDR1 reads SGDLS; CDR2 reads YYNGEE. This CDR3 has 21 residues. This CDR3 reads CASSLTGTSGPRLSGANVLTF. The CDR3, as DNA: TGTGCCAGCAGCCTCACCGGGACTAGCGGTCCACGCCTCTCTGGGGCCAACGTCCTGACTTTC.